The 28 T cell receptor beta chains below were found in one sample sequenced in a study of T cell responses to AZD1222 COVID-19 vaccine (dated by TCRdb to the early 2020s). Receptor libraries were prepared by the immunoSEQ multiplex PCR assay. In TCRdb, the immuneACCESS table is reduced to in-frame sequences with V and J assigned. These tables do not hold every clone; where another copy was compared, an unresolved V gene accounts for under half, and the others remain unexplained. The sample table shows nearly 110,000 clones, and roughly 88% are seen once. The top ten clonotypes cover roughly 8% of the sample. The time point label of this sample denotes: about 28 days (+/-7) after the second vaccine dose. The sequencing here drew on peripheral blood, taken 28 days after the second AZD1222 dose. The source of these receptors is an adult who received the AZD1222 COVID-19 vaccine.

The gene calls are TRBV7-2 and TRBJ1-3; possibly TRBD1 for D (5 bases). Germline assignment: CDR1 SGHTA and CDR2 FQGNSA. The length of the CDR3 is 15 residues. V was clipped by 5 bases and J by 1 base, with 12 bases between them. The CDR3 reads CASSPRGGSGNTIYF. CDR3 DNA sequence: TGTGCCAGCAGCCCCCGGGGGGGATCTGGAAACACCATATATTTT.

The rearrangement joins TRBV30 to TRBJ1-4; no clear D. The CDR3 is made up of 14 amino acids. Germline CDR1 is GTSNPN and CDR2 is SVGIG (reference sequence). V dropped 0 bases and J dropped 5 bases, with 10 bases sitting between them. CDR3 bases: TGTGCCTGGAGTGTAACAGCCAAAAATGAAAAACTGTTTTTT. Its translation is CAWSVTAKNEKLFF.

V is TRBV11-2 and J is TRBJ2-2; unclear D gene. V lost 2 bases, J lost 6 bases, and 4 bases lay in between. The length of the CDR3 is 12 residues. CDR1 and CDR2 from the germline V gene are SGHAT and FQNNGV. DNA for the CDR3: TGTGCCAGCAGCTTAAGTCCCGGGGAGCTGTTTTTT. It specifies CASSLSPGELFF.

The chain uses TRBV19 and TRBJ2-1; TRBD1 might be the D (5 bases). In germline, CDR1 is LNHDA, CDR2 SQIVND (reference sequence). Between the trimmed V and J ends, which lost 9 bases and 7 bases, there was a span of 16 bases. The CDR3 is 13 amino acids. CDR3 DNA sequence: TGTGCCAGCCGACAGAAGAGTTGGAATGAGCAGTTCTTC. Residues: CASRQKSWNEQFF.

The J gene is TRBJ1-2, the V gene TRBV11-1, with D hard to call. Trimming stripped 5 bases from V and 6 bases from J, with 10 bases between. This CDR3 is built from 12 residues. CDR1 is SGHAT and CDR2 is FQDESV in the germline V gene (reference sequence). The CDR3 reads CASSRRTDGYTF. The CDR3 DNA reads as TGTGCCAGCAGCCGCCGGACGGATGGCTACACCTTC.

The J gene is TRBJ1-2, the V gene TRBV7-2; tentatively, D is TRBD1 (5 bases). Germline V gene sequence: CDR1 SGHTA, CDR2 FQGNSA. This CDR3 is built from 13 residues. V was cut by 1 base and J by 4 bases, with 7 bases left in between. The CDR3 loop reads CASSLGGVYGYTF. As DNA, the CDR3 is TGTGCCAGCAGCTTAGGGGGGGTCTATGGCTACACCTTC.

The rearrangement links TRBV27 to TRBJ2-2; TRBD1 is a possible D gene (5 bases). This CDR3 has 14 residues. Germline CDR1 is MNHEY and CDR2 is SMNVEV (reference sequence). V shed 3 bases and J shed 5 bases, with 10 bases lying between them. This chain's CDR3 is CASSLTEMTGELFF. The CDR3 DNA sequence: TGTGCCAGCAGTTTGACAGAGATGACCGGGGAGCTGTTTTTT.

This chain connects TRBV19 to TRBJ2-2; TRBD1 matches at 9 bases. Trimming cost V 9 bases and J 12 bases; bases outside gene matches: 11. The CDR3 is 13 amino acids. In germline, CDR1 is LNHDA, CDR2 SQIVND (reference sequence). Here the CDR3 reads CASLPQGANKLFF. CDR3 nucleotides: TGTGCCAGCCTCCCACAGGGGGCTAATAAGCTGTTTTTT.

The rearrangement joins TRBV6-5 to TRBJ2-7, with D tentatively TRBD1 (6 bases). Deletions cut 0 bases from V and 6 bases from J, with 12 bases between. CDR1 is MNHEY, CDR2 SVGAGI, per germline. This CDR3 contains 14 residues. The CDR3 loop is CASSYSRQAIEQYF. CDR3 nucleotides: TGTGCCAGCAGTTACTCGCGACAGGCCATCGAGCAGTACTTC.

V gene TRBV25-1 combines with J gene TRBJ1-4, with 7 positions matching TRBD1. With V trimmed by 6 bases and J by 8 bases, 3 bases remained unmatched. The CDR3 has 12 residues. The germline gives CDR1 MGHDK, CDR2 SYGVNS. The CDR3 protein is CASRGDSEKLFF. CDR3 coding DNA: TGTGCCAGCAGGGGGGACAGCGAAAAACTGTTTTTT.

This chain connects TRBV6-5 to TRBJ2-3; no clear D. From germline, CDR1 is MNHEY and CDR2 SVGAGI. The CDR3 loop spans 14 amino acids. V was shortened by 5 bases and J by 1 base, with 10 bases between the two germline ends. The CDR3: CASSIIPGTDTQYF. In nucleotides, the CDR3 is TGTGCCAGCAGTATCATACCGGGCACAGATACGCAGTATTTT.

V gene TRBV7-8 combines with J gene TRBJ1-2, with a possible D match to TRBD1 (6 bases). The CDR3 is made up of 15 amino acids. With 5 bases removed from V and 4 bases from J, the gap between germline ends came to 17 bases. Per the germline V gene, CDR1 is SGHVS and CDR2 is FQNEAQ. CDR3 sequence: CASSQGSGYGYGYTF. For the CDR3, the DNA is TGTGCCAGCAGCCAGGGGTCAGGGTATGGCTATGGCTACACCTTC.

The chain is built from TRBV19 and TRBJ1-3; the D is unclear. Germline CDR1 and CDR2: LNHDA and SQIVND (reference sequence). This CDR3 is 13 amino acids long. The ends were cut back, 10 bases at V and 8 bases at J, with 18 bases in the middle. In DNA form, the CDR3 reads TGTGCCACCGCACCCCCAGATGTGGACACCATATATTTT. This codes for CATAPPDVDTIYF.

This clone appeared a single time. The CDR3 is CASSGRAGLQETQYF. The CDR3, as DNA: TGCGCCAGCAGTGGGAGAGCGGGTCTACAAGAGACCCAGTACTTC. The chain combines TRBV10-1 with TRBJ2-5; tentative D call: TRBD2 (6 bases). The CDR3 has 15 residues. Germline-derived CDR1 and CDR2 are WNHNN and SYGVQD (reference sequence). Trimming took off 4 bases at V and 2 bases at J, with 14 bases between the two ends.

The V call is TRBV18, the J call TRBJ2-7; TRBD2 matches 13 bases. V was clipped by 3 bases and J by 5 bases; unmatched bases: 10. Germline V gene lookup returns CDR1 KGHSH and CDR2 LQKENI. The CDR3 contains 17 residues. The CDR3 is CASSPWTSGGAPNEQYF. The CDR3 nucleotides read TGTGCCAGCTCACCCTGGACTAGCGGGGGAGCCCCTAACGAGCAGTACTTC.

The chain joins TRBV13 to TRBJ1-3; no reliable D call. With 5 bases removed from V and 0 bases from J, the gap between germline ends came to 8 bases. Germline values: CDR1 PRHDT, CDR2 FYEKMQ (reference sequence). The CDR3 is 14 residues long. CDR3 sequence reads: CASSPRPSGNTIYF. The CDR3, as DNA: TGTGCCAGCAGCCCCCGCCCCTCTGGAAACACCATATATTTT. Drawing the rest from reference TRBV13 and TRBJ1-3, the complete variable domain is AAGVIQSPRHLIKEKRETATLKCYPIPRHDTVYWYQQGPGQDPQFLISFYEKMQSDKGSIPDRFSAQQFSDYHSELNMSSLELGDSALYFCASSPRPSGNTIYFGEGSWLTVV.

This chain links TRBV7-9 with TRBJ1-2; D is unclear. The germline gives CDR1 SEHNR, CDR2 FQNEAQ (reference sequence). Trimming left V 5 bases short and J 8 bases short, with 12 bases between. This CDR3 has 12 amino acids. The CDR3 region is CASSLGRRGYTF. CDR3 DNA sequence: TGTGCCAGCAGCCTCGGACGGAGGGGCTACACCTTC.

The rearrangement links TRBV7-2 to TRBJ2-7; 9 bases line up with TRBD2. V lost 1 base and J lost 5; bases outside the gene matches: 3. The germline V gene has CDR1 SGHTA and CDR2 FQGNSA. The CDR3 has 14 amino acids. This CDR3 is CASSLGGGANEQYF. CDR3 nucleotide sequence: TGTGCCAGCAGCTTAGGCGGGGGGGCGAACGAGCAGTACTTC.

This chain links TRBV3-1 (or the pseudogene TRBV3-2) with TRBJ1-1; 8 bases agree with TRBD1. V lost 1 base to trimming and J lost 3 bases; unmatched junction nucleotides: 4. CDR3 length: 15 amino acids. Germline V gene data show CDR1 as LGHDT and CDR2 as YNNKEL (reference sequence). The CDR3 DNA is TGTGCCAGCAGCCAAGGGGACAGGTTGGACACTGAAGCTTTCTTT. Protein sequence: CASSQGDRLDTEAFF.

The gene calls are TRBV4-1 and TRBJ1-2; 12 positions match TRBD1. The CDR3 consists of 17 residues. J gave up 8 bases and V 0 bases, and 10 bases lay outside the gene matches. Germline V gene data show CDR1 as MGHRA and CDR2 as YSYEKL. CDR3 in DNA: TGCGCCAGCAGCCAAGATCTGGGGACAGGGGGCGCCTCGGGCTACACCTTC. Protein sequence: CASSQDLGTGGASGYTF.

The rearrangement joins TRBV19 to TRBJ2-1; no firm D call. The CDR3 is 16 residues long. The V end was cut by 5 bases, the J end by 2 bases, with 16 bases between. Germline CDR1 LNHDA, CDR2 SQIVND (reference sequence). The CDR3 DNA sequence: TGTGCCAGTAGTGGGCAGGCCTCAGTCGCCTACAATGAGCAGTTCTTC. As protein: CASSGQASVAYNEQFF. The whole variable domain, filled in from reference TRBV19 and TRBJ2-1, reads DGGITQSPKYLFRKEGQNVTLSCEQNLNHDAMYWYRQDPGQGLRLIYYSQIVNDFQKGDIAEGYSVSREKKESFPLTVTSAQKNPTAFYLCASSGQASVAYNEQFFGPGTRLTVL.

This sequence joins TRBV19 and TRBJ1-2; no clear D. CDR3 length equals 12 residues. CDR1 and CDR2 from the germline V gene are LNHDA and SQIVND (reference sequence). V was cut by 11 bases and J by 4 bases, with 14 bases left in between. The CDR3 bases are TGTGCCCCCATGAGAGTGTTCTATGGCTACACCTTC. It translates to CAPMRVFYGYTF.

The V and J genes are TRBV24-1 and TRBJ2-1; the D gene could be TRBD1 or TRBD2 (6 bases each). The CDR3 sequence is 16 residues long. In germline, CDR1 is KGHDR, CDR2 SFDVKD. V lost 0 bases, J lost 1 base, and 9 bases lay in between. In DNA, the CDR3 is TGTGCCACCAGTGATTTGCGAGGGGGGTCCTACAATGAGCAGTTCTTC. Amino acid sequence: CATSDLRGGSYNEQFF.

This clone was counted a few times. This chain connects TRBV11-3 to TRBJ2-2; D ambiguous. This CDR3 is built from 14 residues. With 1 base removed from V and 4 bases from J, the gap between germline ends came to 7 bases. In germline, CDR1 is SGHNT, CDR2 YENEEA. CDR3: CASSLGPSTGELFF. In nucleotides, the CDR3 is TGTGCCAGCAGCTTAGGCCCGAGCACCGGGGAGCTGTTTTTT.

The chain joins TRBV18 to TRBJ1-5; D is unclear. Germline CDR1 KGHSH, CDR2 LQKENI. Trimming took off 3 bases at V and 5 bases at J, with 5 bases between the two ends. The length of the CDR3 is 12 residues. The DNA for the CDR3 is TGTGCCAGCTCACCGGCGGATCAGCCCCAGCATTTT. This gives the protein CASSPADQPQHF.

This chain uses TRBV27 with TRBJ2-7, with D perhaps matching TRBD1 or TRBD2 (5 bases each). The CDR3 sequence is 14 residues long. CDR1 is MNHEY and CDR2 is SMNVEV in the germline V gene (reference sequence). V was cut by 6 bases and J by 0 bases, with 12 bases left in between. The CDR3: CASRREGLSYEQYF. The CDR3 DNA is TGTGCCAGCAGGAGAGAGGGGCTCTCCTACGAGCAGTACTTC.

V gene TRBV7-8 combines with J gene TRBJ2-1, with 8 bases aligning to TRBD1. V dropped 4 bases and J dropped 7; count of bases not matched to a gene: 6. CDR3 length: 14 residues. Germline values: CDR1 SGHVS, CDR2 FQNEAQ. CDR3 in DNA: TGTGCCAGCAGCTATACCACAGGGGGGAATGAGCAGTTCTTC. It encodes CASSYTTGGNEQFF.

The rearrangement joins TRBV29-1 to TRBJ1-2; 11 bases map to TRBD1. The CDR3 length is 15 residues. After removal of 4 bases from V and 7 bases from J, the junction contained 11 bases not matched to a gene. The germline CDR1 and CDR2 sequences are SQVTM and ANQGSEA. CDR3 amino acids: CSVASRTGGLSGYTF. CDR3 DNA sequence: TGCAGCGTTGCGTCCCGGACAGGGGGCCTCTCTGGCTACACCTTC.